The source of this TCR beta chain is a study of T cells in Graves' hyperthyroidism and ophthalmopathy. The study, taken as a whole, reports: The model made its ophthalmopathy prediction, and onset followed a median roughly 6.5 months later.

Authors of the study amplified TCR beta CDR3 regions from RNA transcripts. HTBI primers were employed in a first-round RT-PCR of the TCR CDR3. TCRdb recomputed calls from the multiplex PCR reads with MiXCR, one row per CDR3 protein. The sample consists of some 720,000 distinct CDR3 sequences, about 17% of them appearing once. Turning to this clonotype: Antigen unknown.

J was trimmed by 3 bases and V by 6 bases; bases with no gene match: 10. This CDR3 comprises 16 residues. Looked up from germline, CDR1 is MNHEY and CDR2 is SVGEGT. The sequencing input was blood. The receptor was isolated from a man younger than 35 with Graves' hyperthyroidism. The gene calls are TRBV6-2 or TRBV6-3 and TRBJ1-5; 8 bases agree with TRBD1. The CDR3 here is CASRPIGTGDNQPQHF. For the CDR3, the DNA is TGTGCCAGCAGACCGATAGGGACAGGCGACAATCAGCCCCAGCATTTT.